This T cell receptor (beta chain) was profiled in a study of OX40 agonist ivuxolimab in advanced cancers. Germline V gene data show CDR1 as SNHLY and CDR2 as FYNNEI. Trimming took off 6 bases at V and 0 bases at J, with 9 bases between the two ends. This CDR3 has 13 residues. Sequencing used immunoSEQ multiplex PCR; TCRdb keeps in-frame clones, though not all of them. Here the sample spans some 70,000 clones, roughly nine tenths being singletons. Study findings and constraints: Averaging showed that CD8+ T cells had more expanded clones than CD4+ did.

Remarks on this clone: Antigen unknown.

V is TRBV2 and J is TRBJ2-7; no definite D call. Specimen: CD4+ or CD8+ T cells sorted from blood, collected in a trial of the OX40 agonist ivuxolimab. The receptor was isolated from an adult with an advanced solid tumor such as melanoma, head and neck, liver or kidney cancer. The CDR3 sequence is CASRRLSSYEQYF. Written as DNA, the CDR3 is TGTGCCAGCAGGAGATTAAGCTCCTACGAGCAGTACTTC.